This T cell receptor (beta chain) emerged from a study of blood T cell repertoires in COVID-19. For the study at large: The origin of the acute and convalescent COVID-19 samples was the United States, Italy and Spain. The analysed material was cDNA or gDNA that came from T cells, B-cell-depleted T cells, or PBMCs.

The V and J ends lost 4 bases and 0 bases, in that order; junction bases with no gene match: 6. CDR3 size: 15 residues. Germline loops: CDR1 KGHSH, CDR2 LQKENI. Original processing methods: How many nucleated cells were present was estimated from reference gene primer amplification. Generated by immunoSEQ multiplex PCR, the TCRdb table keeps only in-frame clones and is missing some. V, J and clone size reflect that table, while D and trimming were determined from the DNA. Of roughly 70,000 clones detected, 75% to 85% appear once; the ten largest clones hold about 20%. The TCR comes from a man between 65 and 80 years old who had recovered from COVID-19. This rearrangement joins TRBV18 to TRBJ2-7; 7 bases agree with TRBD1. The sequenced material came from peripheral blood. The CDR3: CASSLGTAASYEQYF. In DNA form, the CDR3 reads TGTGCCAGCTCACTGGGGACAGCCGCCTCCTACGAGCAGTACTTC.